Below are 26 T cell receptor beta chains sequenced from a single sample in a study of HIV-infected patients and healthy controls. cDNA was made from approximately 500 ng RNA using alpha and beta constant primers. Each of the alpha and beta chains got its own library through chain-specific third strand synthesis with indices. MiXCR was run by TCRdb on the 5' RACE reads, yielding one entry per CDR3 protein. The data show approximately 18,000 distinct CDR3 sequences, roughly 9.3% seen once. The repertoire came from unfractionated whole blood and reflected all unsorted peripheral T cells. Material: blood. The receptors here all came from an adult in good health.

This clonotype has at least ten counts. The CDR3 DNA reads TGTGCCAGCTCACTTCCGGGACAGGAGCAGTTCTTC. It translates to CASSLPGQEQFF. The chain is built from TRBV18 and TRBJ2-1; 7 nucleotides match TRBD1. Germline-derived CDR1 and CDR2 are KGHSH and LQKENI. V lost 4 bases, J lost 10 bases, and 4 bases stayed unmatched. The CDR3 is 12 amino acids.

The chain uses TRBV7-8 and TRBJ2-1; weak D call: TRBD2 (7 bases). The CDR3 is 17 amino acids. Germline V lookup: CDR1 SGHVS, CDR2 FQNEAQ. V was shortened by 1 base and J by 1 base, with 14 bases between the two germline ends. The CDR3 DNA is TGTGCCAGCAGCTTAGGGGGAGGGGGTTCTTCCTACAATGAGCAGTTCTTC. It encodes CASSLGGGGSSYNEQFF.

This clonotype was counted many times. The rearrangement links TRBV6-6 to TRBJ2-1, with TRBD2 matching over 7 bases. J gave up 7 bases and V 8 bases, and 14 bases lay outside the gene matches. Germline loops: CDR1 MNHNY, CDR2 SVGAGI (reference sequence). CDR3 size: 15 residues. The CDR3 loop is CASVIAGGNMNEQFF. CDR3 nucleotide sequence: TGTGCCAGCGTTATAGCGGGCGGGAACATGAATGAGCAGTTCTTC.

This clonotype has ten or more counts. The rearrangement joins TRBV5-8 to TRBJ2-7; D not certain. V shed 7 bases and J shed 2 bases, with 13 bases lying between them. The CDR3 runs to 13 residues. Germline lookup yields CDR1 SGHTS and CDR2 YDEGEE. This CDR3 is CASPNRVTYEQYF. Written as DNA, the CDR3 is TGTGCCAGCCCAAACCGGGTCACCTACGAGCAGTACTTC.

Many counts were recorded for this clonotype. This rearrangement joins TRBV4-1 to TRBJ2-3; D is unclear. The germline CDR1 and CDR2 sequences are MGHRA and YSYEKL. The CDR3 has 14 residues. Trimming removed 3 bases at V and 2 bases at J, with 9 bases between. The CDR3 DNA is TGCGCCAGCAGCCATTCGACCACCACAGATACGCAGTATTTT. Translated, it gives CASSHSTTTDTQYF.

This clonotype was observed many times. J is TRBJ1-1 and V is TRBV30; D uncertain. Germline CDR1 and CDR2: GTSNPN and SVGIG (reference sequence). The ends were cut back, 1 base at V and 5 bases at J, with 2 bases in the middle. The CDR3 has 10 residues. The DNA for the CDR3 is TGTGCCTGGAGTGCGACTGAAGCTTTCTTT. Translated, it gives CAWSATEAFF.

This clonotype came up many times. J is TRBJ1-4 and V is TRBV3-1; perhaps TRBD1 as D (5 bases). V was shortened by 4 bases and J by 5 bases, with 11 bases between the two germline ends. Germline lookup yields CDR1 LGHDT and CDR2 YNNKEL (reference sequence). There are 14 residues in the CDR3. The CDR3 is CASSLRRGNEKLFF. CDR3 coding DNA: TGTGCCAGCAGCCTGCGGAGGGGCAATGAAAAACTGTTTTTT.

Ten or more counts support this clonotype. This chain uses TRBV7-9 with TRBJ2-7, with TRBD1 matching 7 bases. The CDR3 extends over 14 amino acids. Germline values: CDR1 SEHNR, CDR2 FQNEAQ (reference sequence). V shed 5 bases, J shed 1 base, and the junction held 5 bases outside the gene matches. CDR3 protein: CASSPRQGSYEQYF. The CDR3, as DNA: TGTGCCAGCAGCCCTCGACAGGGTTCCTACGAGCAGTACTTC.

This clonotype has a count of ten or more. CDR3 nucleotide sequence: TGCAGCGTCCGGGGGGGTTCGGATAATTCACCCCTCCACTTT. Protein product: CSVRGGSDNSPLHF. V and J are TRBV29-1 and TRBJ1-6; tentatively, D is TRBD1 (5 bases). This CDR3 contains 14 residues. V lost 6 bases and J 5 bases, leaving 14 bases between the germline ends. CDR1 is SQVTM and CDR2 is ANQGSEA in the germline V gene.

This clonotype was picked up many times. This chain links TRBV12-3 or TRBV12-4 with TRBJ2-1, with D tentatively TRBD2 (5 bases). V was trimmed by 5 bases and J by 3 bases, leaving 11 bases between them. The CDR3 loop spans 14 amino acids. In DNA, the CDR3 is TGTGCCAGCAGTGTACCGGGATACTACAATGAGCAGTTCTTC. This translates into CASSVPGYYNEQFF.

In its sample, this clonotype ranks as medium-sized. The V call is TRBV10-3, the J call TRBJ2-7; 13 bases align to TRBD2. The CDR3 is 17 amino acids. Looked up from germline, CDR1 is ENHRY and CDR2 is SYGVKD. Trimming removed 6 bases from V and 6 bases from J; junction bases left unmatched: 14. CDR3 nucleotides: TGTGCCATCAGGCCGGGACTAGCGGGACTATCTGCTCTCGAGCAGTACTTC. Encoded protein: CAIRPGLAGLSALEQYF.

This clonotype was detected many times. The CDR3 nucleotides read TGCGCCAGCAGCCAAGATATGGCAAACTATGGCTACACCTTC. Its protein is CASSQDMANYGYTF. The chain combines TRBV4-3 with TRBJ1-2; D gene unclear. The CDR3 contains 14 residues. V gave up 0 bases and J gave up 2 bases, with 7 bases separating them. The V gene's germline CDR1 is LGHNA and CDR2 YSLEER.

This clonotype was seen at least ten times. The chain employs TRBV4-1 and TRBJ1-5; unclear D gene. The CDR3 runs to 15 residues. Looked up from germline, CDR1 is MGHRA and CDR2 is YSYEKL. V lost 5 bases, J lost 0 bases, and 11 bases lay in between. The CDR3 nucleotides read TGCGCCAGCAGCGCGGACGGGGTTAGCAATCAGCCCCAGCATTTT. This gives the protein CASSADGVSNQPQHF.

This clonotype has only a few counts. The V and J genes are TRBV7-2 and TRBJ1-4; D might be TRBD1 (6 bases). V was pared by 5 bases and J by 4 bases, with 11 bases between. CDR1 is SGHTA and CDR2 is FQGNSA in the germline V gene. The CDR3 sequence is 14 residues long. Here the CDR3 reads CASSQGQLNEKLFF. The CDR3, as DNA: TGTGCCAGCAGCCAAGGACAGCTTAATGAAAAACTGTTTTTT.

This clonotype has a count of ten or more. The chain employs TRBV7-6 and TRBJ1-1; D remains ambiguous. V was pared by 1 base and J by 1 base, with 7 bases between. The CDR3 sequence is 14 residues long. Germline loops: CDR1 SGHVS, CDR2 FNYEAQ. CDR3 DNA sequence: TGTGCCAGCAGCTTAGTTTGGGGGAACACTGAAGCTTTCTTT. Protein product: CASSLVWGNTEAFF.

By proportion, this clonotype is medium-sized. CDR3 residues: CASSPYTGDRQNIQYF. Here the CDR3 DNA reads TGTGCCAGCAGCCCCTACACCGGGGACAGGCAAAACATTCAGTACTTC. The genes are TRBV14 and TRBJ2-4; 8 bases match TRBD1. Germline assignment: CDR1 SGHDN and CDR2 FVKESK. This CDR3 comprises 16 residues. J lost 5 bases, V lost 4 bases, and 10 bases had no gene match.

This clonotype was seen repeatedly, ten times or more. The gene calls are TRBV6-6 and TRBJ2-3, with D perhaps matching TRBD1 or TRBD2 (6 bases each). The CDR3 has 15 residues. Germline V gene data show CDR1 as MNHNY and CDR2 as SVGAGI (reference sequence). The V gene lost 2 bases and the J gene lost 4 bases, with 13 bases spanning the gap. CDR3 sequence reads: CASSYRTNRADTQYF. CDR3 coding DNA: TGTGCCAGCAGTTACCGGACTAACAGGGCAGATACGCAGTATTTT.

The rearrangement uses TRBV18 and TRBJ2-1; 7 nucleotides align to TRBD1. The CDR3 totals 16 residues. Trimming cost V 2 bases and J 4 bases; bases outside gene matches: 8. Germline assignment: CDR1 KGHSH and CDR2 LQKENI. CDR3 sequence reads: CASSPRSGTVYNEQFF. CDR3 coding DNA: TGTGCCAGCTCACCAAGATCCGGGACAGTGTACAATGAGCAGTTCTTC.

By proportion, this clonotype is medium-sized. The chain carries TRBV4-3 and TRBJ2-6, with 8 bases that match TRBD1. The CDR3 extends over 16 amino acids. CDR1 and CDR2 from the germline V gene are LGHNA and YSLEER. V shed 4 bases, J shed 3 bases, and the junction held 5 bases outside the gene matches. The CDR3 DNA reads TGCGCCAGCAGCCTATCGGACAGGGATGGGGCCAACGTCCTGACTTTC. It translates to CASSLSDRDGANVLTF.

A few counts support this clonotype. The CDR3: CASSSRTGGYTF. CDR3 coding DNA: TGTGCCAGCAGCTCCAGGACTGGAGGCTACACCTTC. The chain links TRBV5-5 to TRBJ1-2; D ambiguous. The V gene's germline CDR1 is SGHKS and CDR2 YYEKEE (reference sequence). With 3 bases removed from V and 8 bases from J, the gap between germline ends came to 11 bases. The CDR3 contains 12 residues.

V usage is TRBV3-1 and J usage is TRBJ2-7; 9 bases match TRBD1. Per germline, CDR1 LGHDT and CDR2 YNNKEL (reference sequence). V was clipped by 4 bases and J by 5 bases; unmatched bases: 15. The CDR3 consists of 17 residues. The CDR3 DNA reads TGTGCCAGCAGCCTGAGCACGCTACAGGGGGCGCTTGACGAGCAGTACTTC. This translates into CASSLSTLQGALDEQYF.

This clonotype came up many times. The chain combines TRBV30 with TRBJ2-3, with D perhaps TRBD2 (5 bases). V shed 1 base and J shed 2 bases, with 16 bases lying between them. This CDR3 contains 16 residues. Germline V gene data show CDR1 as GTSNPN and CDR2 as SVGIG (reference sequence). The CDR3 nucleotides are TGTGCCTGGAGTGGATCGGCTAGCAGCCACACAGATACGCAGTATTTT. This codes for CAWSGSASSHTDTQYF.

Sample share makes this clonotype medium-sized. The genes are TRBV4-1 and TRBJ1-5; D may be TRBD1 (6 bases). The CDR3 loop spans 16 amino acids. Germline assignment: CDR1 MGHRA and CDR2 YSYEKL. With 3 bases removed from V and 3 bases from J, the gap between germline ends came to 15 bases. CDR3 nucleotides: TGCGCCAGCAGCCAGGGCTTTCAGGGGCACAATCAGCCCCAGCATTTT. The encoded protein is CASSQGFQGHNQPQHF.

DNA for the CDR3: TGTGCCAGCTCACCCCAGGGTCCGTCTGGGGCCAACGTCCTGACTTTC. Amino acids: CASSPQGPSGANVLTF. The rearrangement joins TRBV18 to TRBJ2-6; maybe TRBD1 (5 bases). CDR3 length: 16 residues. V was clipped by 3 bases and J by 1 base, with 10 bases between them. The V gene's germline CDR1 is KGHSH and CDR2 LQKENI. Filled out from reference TRBV18 and TRBJ2-6, the complete variable domain reads NAGVMQNPRHLVRRRGQEARLRCSPMKGHSHVYWYRQLPEEGLKFMVYLQKENIIDESGMPKERFSAEFPKEGPSILRIQQVVRGDSAAYFCASSPQGPSGANVLTFGAGSRLTVL.

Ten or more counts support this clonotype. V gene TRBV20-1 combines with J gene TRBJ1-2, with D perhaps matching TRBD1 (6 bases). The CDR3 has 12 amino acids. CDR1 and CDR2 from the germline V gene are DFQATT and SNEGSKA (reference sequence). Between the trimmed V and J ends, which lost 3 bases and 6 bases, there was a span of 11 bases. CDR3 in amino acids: CSASKGDDGYTF. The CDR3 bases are TGCAGTGCTAGTAAGGGGGATGATGGCTACACCTTC.

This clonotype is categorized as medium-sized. The CDR3 spells CASSLESRTEAFF. DNA of the CDR3: TGTGCCAGCAGCTTAGAGTCAAGAACTGAAGCTTTCTTT. The chain joins TRBV7-8 to TRBJ1-1; unclear D gene. The CDR3 is 13 amino acids. V lost 1 base to trimming and J lost 5 bases, with 8 bases between them. Germline assignment: CDR1 SGHVS and CDR2 FQNEAQ.